In this sample, the clone carrying this TCR beta chain turned up many times. Its target is not known. Busulfan-fludarabine conditioning, marrow transplant, and cyclophosphamide on days +3 and +4 were administered. The CDR3 is 15 residues long. Per the germline V gene, CDR1 is SNHLY and CDR2 is FYNNEI. V gave up 4 bases and J gave up 2 bases, with 14 bases separating them. The sample originates from a study of T cells after posttransplantation cyclophosphamide. Study outcomes and limitations: After PTCy, TRB diversity resembled that of CNI/methotrexate controls. Blood and skin or GI T cell repertoires showed limited TRB overlap.

Profiled with immunoSEQ multiplex PCR; TCRdb holds only in-frame clones, not every one. This sample has about 7,500 clones, each found more than once. The TCR originated in a young adult male patient who received an allogeneic stem cell transplant from an unrelated donor, was CMV-positive, and had acute and chronic GVHD. Among the T cells, some may be from the graft donor. The specimen comprised PBMCs, sampled after allogeneic stem cell transplant with posttransplant cyclophosphamide. The chain has TRBV2 and TRBJ2-5; D perhaps matches TRBD1 (6 bases). The DNA of the CDR3 is TGTGCCAGCAGTGGCAGCAGGGGTGGTCAAGAGACCCAGTACTTC. It specifies CASSGSRGGQETQYF.